This T cell receptor beta chain was observed in a study of cytomegalovirus exposure and HLA in healthy donors. Primers for the PCR totalled 60 Vbeta and 13 Jbeta. Libraries were prepared by immunoSEQ multiplex PCR; TCRdb keeps only in-frame clonotypes and omits some of them. The data hold hundreds of thousands of clones, with 60% to 80% observed a single time. Trimming stripped 5 bases from V and 1 base from J, with 11 bases between. Per germline, CDR1 LNHDA and CDR2 SQIVND (reference sequence). The CDR3 length is 14 residues. This clone has only a few counts. The sequence derives from a male donor in good health and CMV-seronegative. The chain links TRBV19 to TRBJ1-1; D perhaps matches TRBD1 (5 bases). Specimen: PBMCs. The chain's CDR3 is CASSPATANTEAFF. CDR3 nucleotides: TGTGCCAGTAGTCCAGCGACAGCGAACACTGAAGCTTTCTTT.